The T cell receptor (beta chain) under discussion was sequenced for a study of T cells in Graves' hyperthyroidism and ophthalmopathy. Notes on the study in general: Ophthalmopathy was model-predicted a median roughly 6.5 months pre-onset. Within blood appeared most thyroid clonotypes that had expanded above 0.001.

Over 18 months, lack of ophthalmopathy progression marked Graves' hyperthyroidism as stable. Germline V lookup: CDR1 KGHDR, CDR2 SFDVKD. The CDR3 length is 14 residues. V lost 7 bases and J 6 bases, leaving 16 bases between the germline ends. In this sample, this clonotype turned up many times. No antigen is known for it. TCR beta CDR3 regions were amplified from RNA. First-round RT-PCR targeting the TCR CDR3 was performed with the HTBI primer set. MiXCR was run by TCRdb on the multiplex PCR reads, yielding one entry per CDR3 protein. Of 200,000 to 250,000 distinct CDR3 sequences listed, roughly 17% are singletons.

The chain carries TRBV24-1 and TRBJ2-3, with D hard to call. The sequence was collected from a man in his fifties or sixties with Graves' hyperthyroidism. Sequencing used blood. In nucleotides, the CDR3 is TGTGCCACCAGGGGTAGCCCTTCTGTGGATACGCAGTATTTT. Translation gives CATRGSPSVDTQYF.